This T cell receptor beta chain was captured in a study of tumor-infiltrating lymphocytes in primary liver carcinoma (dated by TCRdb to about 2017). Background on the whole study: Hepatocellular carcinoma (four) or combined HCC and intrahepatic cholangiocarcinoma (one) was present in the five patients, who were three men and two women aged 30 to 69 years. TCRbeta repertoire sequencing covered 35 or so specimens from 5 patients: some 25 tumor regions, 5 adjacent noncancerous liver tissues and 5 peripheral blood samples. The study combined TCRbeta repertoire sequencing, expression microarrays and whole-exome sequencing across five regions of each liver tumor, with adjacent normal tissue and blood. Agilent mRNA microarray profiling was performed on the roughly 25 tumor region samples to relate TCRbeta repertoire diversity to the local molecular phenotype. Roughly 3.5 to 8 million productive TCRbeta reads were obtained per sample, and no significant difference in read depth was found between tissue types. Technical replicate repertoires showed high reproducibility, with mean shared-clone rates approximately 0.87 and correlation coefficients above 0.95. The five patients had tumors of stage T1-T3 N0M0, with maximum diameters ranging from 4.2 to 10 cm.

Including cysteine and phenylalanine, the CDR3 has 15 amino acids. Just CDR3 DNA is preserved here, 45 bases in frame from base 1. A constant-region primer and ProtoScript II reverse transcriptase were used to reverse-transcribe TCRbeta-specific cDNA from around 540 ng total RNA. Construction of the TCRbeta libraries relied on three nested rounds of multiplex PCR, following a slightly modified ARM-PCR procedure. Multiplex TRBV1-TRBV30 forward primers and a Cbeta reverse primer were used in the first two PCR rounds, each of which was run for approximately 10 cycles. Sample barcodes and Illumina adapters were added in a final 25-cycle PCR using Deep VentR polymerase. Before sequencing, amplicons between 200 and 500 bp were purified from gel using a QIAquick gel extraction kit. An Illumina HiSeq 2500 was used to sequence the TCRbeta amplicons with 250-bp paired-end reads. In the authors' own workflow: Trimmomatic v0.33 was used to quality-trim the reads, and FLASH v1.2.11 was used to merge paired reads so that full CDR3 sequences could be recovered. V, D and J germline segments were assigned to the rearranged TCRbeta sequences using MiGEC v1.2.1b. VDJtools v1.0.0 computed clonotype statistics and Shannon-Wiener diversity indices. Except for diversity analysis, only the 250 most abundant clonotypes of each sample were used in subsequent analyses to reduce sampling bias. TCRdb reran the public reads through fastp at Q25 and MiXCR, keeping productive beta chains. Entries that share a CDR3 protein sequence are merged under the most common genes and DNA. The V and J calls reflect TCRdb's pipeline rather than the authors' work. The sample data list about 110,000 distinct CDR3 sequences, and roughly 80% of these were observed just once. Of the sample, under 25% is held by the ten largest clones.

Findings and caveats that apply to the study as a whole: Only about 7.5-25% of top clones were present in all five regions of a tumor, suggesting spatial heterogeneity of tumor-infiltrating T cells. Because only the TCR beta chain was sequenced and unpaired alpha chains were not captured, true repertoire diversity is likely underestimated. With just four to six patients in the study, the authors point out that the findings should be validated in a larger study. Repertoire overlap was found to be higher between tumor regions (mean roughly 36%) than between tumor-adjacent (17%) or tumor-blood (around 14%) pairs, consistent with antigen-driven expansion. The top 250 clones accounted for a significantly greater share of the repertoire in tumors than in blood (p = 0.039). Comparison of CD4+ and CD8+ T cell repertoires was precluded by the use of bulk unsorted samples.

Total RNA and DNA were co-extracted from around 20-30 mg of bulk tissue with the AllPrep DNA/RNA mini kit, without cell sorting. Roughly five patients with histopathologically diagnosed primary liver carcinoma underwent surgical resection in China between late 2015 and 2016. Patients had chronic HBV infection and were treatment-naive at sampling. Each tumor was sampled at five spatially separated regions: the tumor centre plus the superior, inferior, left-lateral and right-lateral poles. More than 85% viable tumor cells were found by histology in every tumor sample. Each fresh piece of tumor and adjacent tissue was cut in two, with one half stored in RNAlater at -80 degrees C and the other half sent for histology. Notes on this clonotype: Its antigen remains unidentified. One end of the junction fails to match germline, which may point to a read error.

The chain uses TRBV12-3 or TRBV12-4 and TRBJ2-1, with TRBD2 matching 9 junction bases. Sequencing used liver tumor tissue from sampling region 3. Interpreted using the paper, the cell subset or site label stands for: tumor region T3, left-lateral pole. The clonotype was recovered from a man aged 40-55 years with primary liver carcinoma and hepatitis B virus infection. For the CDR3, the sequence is CASSSSLAGRGEQIF. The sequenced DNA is TGTGCCAGCAGTTCGAGTCTAGCGGGAAGGGGTGAGCAGATCTTC.